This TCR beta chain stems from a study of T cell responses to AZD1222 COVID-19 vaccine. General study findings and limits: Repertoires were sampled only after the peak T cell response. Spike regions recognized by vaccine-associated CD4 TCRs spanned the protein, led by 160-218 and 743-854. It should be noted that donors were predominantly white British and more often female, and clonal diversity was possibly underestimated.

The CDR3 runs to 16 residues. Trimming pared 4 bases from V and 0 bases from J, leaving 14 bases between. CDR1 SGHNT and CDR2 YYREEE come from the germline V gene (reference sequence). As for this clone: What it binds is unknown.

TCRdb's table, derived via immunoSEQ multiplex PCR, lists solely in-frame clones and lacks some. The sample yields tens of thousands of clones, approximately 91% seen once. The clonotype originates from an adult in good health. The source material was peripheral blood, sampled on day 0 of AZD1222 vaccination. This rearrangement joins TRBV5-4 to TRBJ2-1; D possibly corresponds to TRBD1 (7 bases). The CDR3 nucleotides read TGTGCCAGCAGCCCTCTGCAGGGGGGCTCCTACAATGAGCAGTTCTTC. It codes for CASSPLQGGSYNEQFF.